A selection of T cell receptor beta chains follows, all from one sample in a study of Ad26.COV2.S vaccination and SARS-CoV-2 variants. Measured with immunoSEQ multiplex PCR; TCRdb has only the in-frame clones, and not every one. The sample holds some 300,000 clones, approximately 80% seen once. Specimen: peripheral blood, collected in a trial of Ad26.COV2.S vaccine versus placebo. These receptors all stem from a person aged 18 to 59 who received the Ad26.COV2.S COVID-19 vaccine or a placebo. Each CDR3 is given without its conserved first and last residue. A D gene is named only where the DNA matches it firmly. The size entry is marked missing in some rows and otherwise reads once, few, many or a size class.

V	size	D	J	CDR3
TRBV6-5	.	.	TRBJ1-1	ASSLIQGNTEAF
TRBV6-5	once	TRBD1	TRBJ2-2	ASRRDRGSTGELF
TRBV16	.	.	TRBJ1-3	ASSPWSSGNTIY
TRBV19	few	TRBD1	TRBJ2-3	ASSQGAEDTQY
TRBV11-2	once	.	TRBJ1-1	ASSPGGGNTEAF
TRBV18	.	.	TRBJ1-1	ASSPTETFMNTEAF
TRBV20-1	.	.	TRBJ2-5	SARDWETQY
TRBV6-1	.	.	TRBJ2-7	ASSDVYEQY
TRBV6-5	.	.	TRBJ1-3	ASTRGGSGNTIY
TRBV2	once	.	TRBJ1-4	ASSATGVQDEKLF
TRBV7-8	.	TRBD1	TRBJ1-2	ASSLKGQGPYGYT
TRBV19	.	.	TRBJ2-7	ASSVRLSYEQY
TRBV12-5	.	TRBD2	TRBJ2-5	ASGSETSGWETQY
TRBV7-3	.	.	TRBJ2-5	ASSQDRSGTQY
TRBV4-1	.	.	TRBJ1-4	ASRNTQVAAEKLF
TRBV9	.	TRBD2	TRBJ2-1	ASSVTSGGYNEQF
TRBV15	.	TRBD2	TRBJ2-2	ATSRFGTSGSYTGELF
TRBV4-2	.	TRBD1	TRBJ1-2	ASSHPNEEGTGNGYT
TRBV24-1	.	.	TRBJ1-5	ATWGGTNQPQH
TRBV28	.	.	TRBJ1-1	ASREQGNTEAF
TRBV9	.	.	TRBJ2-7	ASSVGLTGYEQY
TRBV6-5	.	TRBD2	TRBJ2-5	ASSPVAGGPRY
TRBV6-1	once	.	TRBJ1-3	ASSEVLQGFSGNTIY
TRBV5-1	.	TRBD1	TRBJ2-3	ASSLPTGGRVDTQY
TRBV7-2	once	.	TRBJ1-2	ASSLVWGADGYT
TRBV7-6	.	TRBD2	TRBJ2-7	ASSPRLAGEQY
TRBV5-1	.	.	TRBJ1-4	ASSPGTSWDEKLF
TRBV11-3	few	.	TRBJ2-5	ASSERGETQY
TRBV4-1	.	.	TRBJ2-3	ASSQDSGQATDTQY
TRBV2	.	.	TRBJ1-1	ASRRDMNTEAF
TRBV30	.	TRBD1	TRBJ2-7	AWSDGIRTGGREQY
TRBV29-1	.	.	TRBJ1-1	SVVVTQNTEAF
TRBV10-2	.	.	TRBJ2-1	ASSELAPSYNEQF
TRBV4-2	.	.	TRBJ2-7	ASSQKRAGQY
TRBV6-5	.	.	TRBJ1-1	ASSYSRGGEAF
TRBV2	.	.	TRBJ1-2	ASSVGYGYT
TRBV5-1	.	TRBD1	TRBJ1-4	ASSVIGTGDEKLF
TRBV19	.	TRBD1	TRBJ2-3	ASSIGQGVADTQY
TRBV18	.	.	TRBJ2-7	ASSKGQTYEQY
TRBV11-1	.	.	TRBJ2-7	ASSLVSGTYEQY
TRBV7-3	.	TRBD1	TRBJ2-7	ASGTGGSYEQY
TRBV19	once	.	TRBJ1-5	ASSINPYSNQPQH
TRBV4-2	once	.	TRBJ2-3	ASNGRGTDTDTQY